The present T cell receptor beta chain was sequenced within a study of cytomegalovirus exposure and HLA in healthy donors. Researchers ran the PCR with 60 Vbeta and 13 Jbeta primers. Measured with immunoSEQ multiplex PCR; TCRdb has only the in-frame clones, and not every one. The sample records some 98,000 clones, around 75% being singletons. Overall study results and limits: TCR beta chains numbering approximately 150 were designated cytomegalovirus-associated. Relative to equally common others, HLA-associated TCR beta chains showed greater clonal expansion in a later analysis. Confirmation in vitro established that a few CMV-associated chains were specific for CMV antigens.

Looked up from germline, CDR1 is SQVTM and CDR2 is ANQGSEA. V dropped 5 bases and J dropped 1 base, with 12 bases sitting between them. This CDR3 is 13 amino acids long. A few counts support this clone. Its antigen is as yet unknown. The rearrangement joins TRBV29-1 to TRBJ2-7, with D possibly matching TRBD2 (5 bases). Sample: PBMCs. This receptor was obtained from a man aged 18 to 30 in good health and CMV-seropositive. The chain's CDR3 is CSVQDGISYEQYF. CDR3 DNA sequence: TGCAGCGTTCAGGACGGGATTTCCTACGAGCAGTACTTC.